This entry is about one TCR beta chain. There is no known antigen for this receptor. Base qualities are not recorded, but no much larger clone differs from it by a single base. The source of the sample is a study of blood T cell repertoires in COVID-19 (dated by TCRdb to 2019 to 2021). For context, the study as a whole: Samples from collaborators originated in the United States, Italy and Spain and spanned both the acute and convalescent phases of COVID-19. The prospective study material was composed of cDNA or gDNA derived from T cells, B-cell-depleted T cells, or PBMCs. Deeply sampled blood TCRbeta repertoires from subjects exposed to, actively infected with, or recovered from COVID-19 were included in the dataset. The repertoires were released in a freely available public database meant as a resource for research on the immune response to SARS-CoV-2. The samples were drawn from two sources: the first 160 participants of the ongoing ImmuneRACE study, and 1,000 to 1,500 subjects contributed by 6 global collaborators. Nearly every sample came with metadata listing a de-identified subject ID, COVID-19 status, age in years and sex. Where available, HLA class I and class II types were taken from metadata supplied by the sample provider and were not determined by assay-based typing.

The study at large found these results: The amount of clinical and demographic metadata varied by source and participant and was provided uncurated.

At one collaborating source in Seattle, patients were enrolled during active infection and were followed longitudinally through the course of disease. Collaborating institutions collected whole blood in K2EDTA tubes following their own protocols. For TCRbeta analysis, collaborators shipped samples in one of three forms: frozen whole blood, isolated PBMCs, or DNA extracted from either of those sample types. The immunoSEQ Assay, a bias-controlled multiplex PCR, was used to amplify TCRbeta CDR3 regions from genomic DNA. For the original study's pipeline: The number of nucleated cells in each sample was estimated from the amplification of reference gene primers within the assay. To quantify the absolute abundance of each unique TCRbeta CDR3 rearrangement, sequence reads were collapsed and filtered. For each sample, productive Simpson clonality was calculated as the square root of Simpson's diversity index over productive rearrangements. What TCRdb holds here is the immuneACCESS table cut down to in-frame rearrangements. Part of the clones is not present; checked against another copy, under half of the missing clones reflect an unresolved V gene, and the others are unexplained. That table supplies the V and J calls and clone size; D and trimming were determined from the DNA. The sample data list under 400,000 clones, and roughly 88% of these were observed just once. The ten largest make up 2.9% of the sample.

The junction shows trimming of 0 bases on V and 4 bases on J, plus 9 bases between the germline ends. The germline V gene (reference sequence) provides CDR1 MNHEY and CDR2 SMNVEV. The CDR3 contains 14 residues, cysteine and phenylalanine counted. Of the read, only the CDR3 DNA is kept; its 42 bases are in frame from base 1. Sequencing used peripheral blood. Recombination joined TRBV27 with TRBJ1-1; the D gene is not confidently resolved. The sequence was collected from a woman younger than 45 with COVID-19, enrolled during active disease. The CDR3 corresponds to CASSLSKRSTEAFF. The DNA reads TGTGCCAGCAGTTTATCTAAGAGGAGCACTGAAGCTTTCTTT.